The following is a T cell receptor beta chain sequence with its context. This specimen comes from a study of blood T cell repertoires in COVID-19. Study-level information: Material from acute and convalescent COVID-19 was sourced from the United States, Italy and Spain. Sources were T cells, B-cell-depleted T cells, or PBMCs; the material itself was cDNA or gDNA.

Per the original methods: Cell counts per sample came from amplifying reference gene primers. Sequenced by immunoSEQ multiplex PCR; TCRdb stores in-frame clones only, minus some. The DNA gave D and trimming, while V, J and clone size come from that table. Of 65,000 to 85,000 clones in the sample, around 79% are singletons; the top ten hold roughly 15%. Sequenced material: peripheral blood. The source is a human donor in a cohort sampled during active COVID-19.

CDR3 protein: CASSPQTGGFTEAFF. The CDR3 DNA follows: TGTGCCAGCAGCCCTCAGACAGGGGGATTCACTGAAGCTTTCTTT. The rearrangement joins TRBV27 to TRBJ1-1; 9 bases agree with TRBD1. Germline CDR1 is MNHEY and CDR2 is SMNVEV (reference sequence). V gave up 6 bases and J gave up 4 bases; unmatched junction bases: 9. The length of the CDR3 is 15 residues.